Each of the 25 T cell receptor beta chains below was sequenced from the same sample in a study of early T cells in non-severe SARS-CoV-2 infection. TCRdb passed the 5' RACE reads through MiXCR, listing each CDR3 protein once. The table includes 75,000 to 80,000 distinct CDR3 sequences, roughly 16% detected once. The sequenced sample was whole blood. All receptors derive from an adult who was a healthcare worker with PCR-confirmed SARS-CoV-2 infection or an uninfected control (not recorded which).

V is TRBV29-1 and J is TRBJ1-4; no clear D gene. Per germline, CDR1 SQVTM and CDR2 ANQGSEA. The CDR3 contains 11 residues. The V gene lost 7 bases and the J gene lost 7 bases, with 10 bases spanning the gap. This CDR3 is CSAEGSEKLFF. The CDR3, as DNA: TGCAGCGCAGAAGGATCTGAAAAACTGTTTTTT.

Only a few counts were recorded for this clonotype. This sequence joins TRBV7-9 and TRBJ2-5; 9 positions agree with TRBD1. V shed 4 bases and J 5 bases; nucleotides not matched to a gene: 8. This CDR3 region has 15 residues. Germline CDR1 SEHNR, CDR2 FQNEAQ (reference sequence). The CDR3: CASSWETGGQETQYF. The DNA of the CDR3 is TGTGCCAGCAGCTGGGAGACAGGGGGACAGGAGACCCAGTACTTC.

The CDR3 DNA follows: TGCGCCAGCAGCCTTTCCGGGACAGGGACCTTTGCAACTAATGAAAAACTGTTTTTT. Protein product: CASSLSGTGTFATNEKLFF. The chain recombines TRBV4-3 with TRBJ1-4; TRBD1 aligns across 9 bases. Per the germline V gene, CDR1 is LGHNA and CDR2 is YSLEER. This CDR3 region has 19 residues. The V gene end was trimmed by 4 bases and the J gene end by 0 bases; junction bases not matched to a gene: 12.

There are many counts of this clonotype. This chain links TRBV7-2 with TRBJ2-3; 9 positions agree with TRBD2. With 8 bases clipped from V and 0 bases from J, the junction kept 9 bases outside the gene matches. There are 16 residues in the CDR3. CDR1 SGHTA and CDR2 FQGNSA come from the germline V gene. The CDR3 coding sequence is TGTGCCAGCGGAAGGTCCCTAGCGGGGAGCACAGATACGCAGTATTTT. Translation gives CASGRSLAGSTDTQYF. The variable domain in full, completed from reference TRBV7-2 and TRBJ2-3, reads GAGVSQSPSNKVTEKGKDVELRCDPISGHTALYWYRQSLGQGLEFLIYFQGNSAPDKSGLPSDRFSAERTGGSVSTLTIQRTQQEDSAVYLCASGRSLAGSTDTQYFGPGTRLTVL.

The sample holds a few counts of this clonotype. The chain is built from TRBV6-5 and TRBJ2-7; D possibly matches TRBD1 or TRBD2 (5 bases each). Between the trimmed V and J ends, which lost 2 bases and 3 bases, there was a span of 11 bases. This CDR3 has 14 amino acids. The germline V gene encodes CDR1 MNHEY and CDR2 SVGAGI. CDR3 sequence reads: CASSYVMGDYEQYF. CDR3 DNA sequence: TGTGCCAGCAGTTACGTGATGGGGGACTACGAGCAGTACTTC.

This clonotype came up a few times. The V call is TRBV27, the J call TRBJ2-3; the D is unclear. The CDR3 spans 13 residues. Germline V gives CDR1 MNHEY, CDR2 SMNVEV (reference sequence). V dropped 7 bases and J dropped 3 bases, with 11 bases sitting between them. The CDR3 protein is CASTSGLTDTQYF. CDR3 coding DNA: TGTGCCAGCACTTCTGGCTTGACAGATACGCAGTATTTT.

The rearrangement uses TRBV15 and TRBJ1-2, with D uncertain. The CDR3 consists of 15 residues. Germline CDR1 and CDR2: LNHNV and YYDKDF (reference sequence). Trimming pared 2 bases from V and 1 base from J, leaving 11 bases between. The CDR3: CATSRHRSDNYGYTF. DNA of the CDR3: TGTGCCACCAGCAGACACCGATCGGATAACTATGGCTACACCTTC.

This clonotype turned up a few times. The chain links TRBV3-1 to TRBJ1-1; TRBD1 matches 8 bases. The CDR3 consists of 14 residues. V was clipped by 3 bases and J by 5 bases; unmatched bases: 5. From germline, CDR1 is LGHDT and CDR2 YNNKEL (reference sequence). In DNA, the CDR3 is TGTGCCAGCAGCCAGGGCAGGGGGCCAACTGAAGCTTTCTTT. Translating it yields CASSQGRGPTEAFF.

This clonotype was observed a few times. The V call is TRBV10-3, the J call TRBJ2-7; no firm D call. V was clipped by 3 bases and J by 3 bases, with 9 bases between them. The CDR3 totals 13 residues. Germline V gene data show CDR1 as ENHRY and CDR2 as SYGVKD. CDR3 loop: CAISETAFYEQYF. The DNA for the CDR3 is TGTGCCATCAGTGAAACAGCTTTCTACGAGCAGTACTTC.

This chain uses TRBV6-4 with TRBJ2-2, with D possibly TRBD2 on 5 matching bases. Germline V CDR1 and CDR2: MRHNA, SNTAGT. Deletions cut 6 bases from V and 6 bases from J, with 11 bases between. CDR3 length: 13 residues. The DNA for the CDR3 is TGTGCCAGCAGCCGGGAACGGTCCGGGGAGCTGTTTTTT. Protein: CASSRERSGELFF.

V gene TRBV7-6 combines with J gene TRBJ2-1; D ambiguous. The CDR3 covers 12 residues. Trimming left V 2 bases short and J 10 bases short, with 9 bases between. The V gene's germline CDR1 is SGHVS and CDR2 FNYEAQ. The CDR3 DNA sequence: TGTGCCAGCAGCTTACCGAGTTCCGAGCAGTTCTTC. Residues: CASSLPSSEQFF.

In this sample, this clonotype turned up a few times. The chain links TRBV14 to TRBJ1-1, with D uncertain. Germline V gene data show CDR1 as SGHDN and CDR2 as FVKESK. V lost 4 bases, J lost 3 bases, and 9 bases lay in between. The CDR3 consists of 13 residues. DNA of the CDR3: TGTGCCAGCAGCCGCCTCCGGGACACTGAAGCTTTCTTT. Protein: CASSRLRDTEAFF.

This clonotype was recorded a few times. The chain recombines TRBV4-1 with TRBJ2-7; 10 positions agree with TRBD2. V lost 1 base and J lost 1; bases outside the gene matches: 4. This CDR3 region has 16 residues. Per germline, CDR1 MGHRA and CDR2 YSYEKL. The CDR3 reads CASSQVELAGSYEQYF. In DNA form, the CDR3 reads TGCGCCAGCAGCCAAGTAGAACTAGCGGGATCCTACGAGCAGTACTTC.

V and J are TRBV18 and TRBJ1-2; 7 bases agree with TRBD1. V gave up 0 bases and J gave up 5 bases; unmatched junction bases: 6. The V gene's germline CDR1 is KGHSH and CDR2 LQKENI. This CDR3 contains 15 residues. The CDR3 bases are TGTGCCAGCTCACCACCGGGACAGATATTTTATGGCTACACCTTC. Translating it yields CASSPPGQIFYGYTF.

This chain connects TRBV2 to TRBJ1-2; 8 bases map to TRBD1. CDR3 length: 14 residues. V lost 2 bases and J lost 2; bases outside the gene matches: 1. The germline CDR1 and CDR2 sequences are SNHLY and FYNNEI. CDR3 sequence: CASSEQGANYGYTF. The CDR3 coding sequence is TGTGCCAGCAGTGAACAGGGGGCGAACTATGGCTACACCTTC.

The J gene is TRBJ2-7, the V gene TRBV6-5; 8 nucleotides align to TRBD1. Per the germline V gene, CDR1 is MNHEY and CDR2 is SVGAGI. V shed 2 bases and J 7 bases; nucleotides not matched to a gene: 7. The CDR3 consists of 14 residues. Written as DNA, the CDR3 is TGTGCCAGCAGTTACGGGACAGGCCTTTGGGAGCAGTACTTC. Protein sequence: CASSYGTGLWEQYF.

This clonotype was counted a few times. The gene calls are TRBV6-4 and TRBJ2-3; 9 bases are shared with TRBD2. The CDR3 sequence is 14 residues long. Germline CDR1 is MRHNA and CDR2 is SNTAGT. V trimming: 4 bases; J trimming: 1 base; junction bases outside the gene matches: 0. As DNA, the CDR3 is TGTGCCAGCAGTGCTAGCGGGGGCACAGATACGCAGTATTTT. This gives the protein CASSASGGTDTQYF.

This clonotype was picked up a small number of times. The CDR3 DNA follows: TGTGCCAGCATATCCTCCTACAATGAGCAGTTCTTC. Amino acid sequence: CASISSYNEQFF. The chain has TRBV28 and TRBJ2-1; D not resolved. V was shortened by 7 bases and J by 0 bases, with 4 bases between the two germline ends. Germline V CDR1 and CDR2: MDHEN, SYDVKM. The CDR3 loop spans 12 amino acids.

There are a few counts of this clonotype. The chain is built from TRBV19 and TRBJ1-5; D perhaps matches TRBD1 (5 bases). Germline V gene sequence: CDR1 LNHDA, CDR2 SQIVND (reference sequence). V lost 9 bases, J lost 2 bases, and 8 bases lay in between. The CDR3 consists of 12 residues. Here the CDR3 DNA reads TGTGCCAGCAGGGTGGGCAATCAGCCCCAGCATTTT. Protein sequence: CASRVGNQPQHF. The full variable domain, completed using reference TRBV19 and TRBJ1-5, is DGGITQSPKYLFRKEGQNVTLSCEQNLNHDAMYWYRQDPGQGLRLIYYSQIVNDFQKGDIAEGYSVSREKKESFPLTVTSAQKNPTAFYLCASRVGNQPQHFGDGTRLSIL.

This clonotype appeared many times. V gene TRBV29-1 combines with J gene TRBJ1-1; D is undetermined. Germline values: CDR1 SQVTM, CDR2 ANQGSEA. Trimming took 4 bases from V and 8 from J, leaving 14 bases between them. The CDR3 has 12 amino acids. CDR3 nucleotide sequence: TGCAGCGTTGTTAGTATCGGAGCGGAAGCTTTCTTT. Its protein product is CSVVSIGAEAFF.

This clonotype turned up a few times. The chain couples TRBV29-1 to TRBJ2-1, with 9 bases matching TRBD2. Trimming removed 1 base from V and 8 bases from J; junction bases left unmatched: 6. Germline CDR1 and CDR2: SQVTM and ANQGSEA. The CDR3 is made up of 14 amino acids. CDR3 amino acids: CSVEGLAGYYEQFF. The DNA of the CDR3 is TGCAGCGTTGAAGGTCTAGCGGGATATTATGAGCAGTTCTTC.

In its sample, this clonotype was seen many times. This chain links TRBV7-2 with TRBJ2-6; D is undetermined. Germline CDR1 is SGHTA and CDR2 is FQGNSA. V was pared by 2 bases and J by 4 bases, with 15 bases between. This CDR3 comprises 17 residues. CDR3 region: CASSLFGPTSGANVLTF. Written as DNA, the CDR3 is TGTGCCAGCAGCTTATTCGGTCCAACTTCGGGGGCCAACGTCCTGACTTTC.

V gene TRBV27 combines with J gene TRBJ2-7; TRBD2 matches at 13 bases. The ends lost 8 bases at V and 0 bases at J; junction bases unmatched: 16. CDR1 and CDR2 (germline): MNHEY, SMNVEV (reference sequence). The CDR3 loop spans 19 amino acids. The CDR3 region is CASQPLKGLAGVLSYEQYF. CDR3 in DNA: TGTGCCAGCCAACCACTGAAAGGACTAGCGGGGGTTCTCTCCTACGAGCAGTACTTC.

This clonotype was recorded many times. The chain carries TRBV7-6 and TRBJ2-1; D is ambiguous. The CDR3 length is 17 residues. Per germline, CDR1 SGHVS and CDR2 FNYEAQ. V gave up 5 bases and J gave up 2 bases, with 19 bases separating them. CDR3 region: CASSQTGPQGAYNEQFF. The CDR3 coding sequence is TGTGCCAGCAGCCAAACCGGGCCGCAAGGCGCCTACAATGAGCAGTTCTTC.

This clonotype was seen at least ten times. This chain uses TRBV21-1 with TRBJ2-2; no DNA check was done on the table's D call, TRBD2. TRBV21-1 is a recognized pseudogene. There are 20 residues in the CDR3. The chain's CDR3 is CASSKGSLAGGNPNTGELFF. As DNA, the CDR3 is TGTGCCAGCAGCAAAGGTTCACTAGCGGGAGGGAACCCTAACACCGGGGAGCTGTTTTTT.